This T cell receptor beta chain was documented in a study of tumor-infiltrating lymphocytes in oesophageal squamous cell carcinoma. MiXCR, applied by TCRdb to the PCR reads, yields one record per CDR3 protein. Among thousands of distinct CDR3 sequences listed, about 15% were seen once. The CDR3 is 14 amino acids. The germline V gene encodes CDR1 LGHDT and CDR2 YNNKEL (reference sequence). Unmatched junction bases numbered 4, after V lost 4 bases and J lost 2 bases. A few counts support this clonotype. The clonotype was recovered from a male donor with esophageal squamous cell carcinoma. V is TRBV3-1 and J is TRBJ2-5, with 7 bases lining up with TRBD2. Sequenced input: normal esophageal tissue next to the tumor. The CDR3 reads CASSRTGGQETQYF. CDR3 nucleotides: TGTGCCAGCAGCCGGACGGGGGGTCAAGAGACCCAGTACTTC.